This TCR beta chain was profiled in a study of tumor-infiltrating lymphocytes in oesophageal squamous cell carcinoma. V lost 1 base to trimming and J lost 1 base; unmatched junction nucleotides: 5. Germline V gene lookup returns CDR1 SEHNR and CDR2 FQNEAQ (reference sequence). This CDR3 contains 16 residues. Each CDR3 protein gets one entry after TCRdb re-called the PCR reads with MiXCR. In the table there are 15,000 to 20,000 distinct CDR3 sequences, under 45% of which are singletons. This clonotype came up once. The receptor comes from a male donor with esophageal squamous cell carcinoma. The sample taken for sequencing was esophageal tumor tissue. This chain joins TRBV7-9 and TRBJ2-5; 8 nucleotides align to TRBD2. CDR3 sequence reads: CASSLGPGLGQETQYF. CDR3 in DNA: TGTGCCAGCAGCTTAGGGCCGGGACTAGGCCAAGAGACCCAGTACTTC.